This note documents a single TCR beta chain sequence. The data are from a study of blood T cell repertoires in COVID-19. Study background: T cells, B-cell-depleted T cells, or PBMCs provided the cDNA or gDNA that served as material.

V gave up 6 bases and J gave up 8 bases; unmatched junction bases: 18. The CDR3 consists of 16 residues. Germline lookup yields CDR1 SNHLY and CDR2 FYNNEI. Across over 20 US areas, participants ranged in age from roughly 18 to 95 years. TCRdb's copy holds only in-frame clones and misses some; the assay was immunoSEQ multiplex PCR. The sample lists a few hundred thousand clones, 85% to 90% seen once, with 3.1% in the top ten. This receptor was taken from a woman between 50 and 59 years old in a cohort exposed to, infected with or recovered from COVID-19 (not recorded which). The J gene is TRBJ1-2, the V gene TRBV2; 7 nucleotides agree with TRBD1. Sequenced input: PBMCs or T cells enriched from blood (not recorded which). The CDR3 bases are TGTGCCAGCAGCTCACCTTTAGGGGGCGCGGGTATCGGCTACACCTTC. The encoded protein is CASSSPLGGAGIGYTF.